The following is a TCR beta chain sequence with its context. Its target is not known. The record originates from a study of T cell responses to AZD1222 COVID-19 vaccine. Overall study findings and caveats: Seropositive at baseline were only a handful of AZD1222 recipients.

The V segment lost 3 bases and the J segment 8 bases; nucleotides outside the gene matches: 5. Germline V gene sequence: CDR1 SGHTA, CDR2 FQGNSA. This CDR3 comprises 13 residues. The data were produced by immunoSEQ multiplex PCR, yet TCRdb's version contains in-frame clones alone and is incomplete. Of 90,000 to 150,000 clones in the sample, nearly 90% were seen once. The gene calls are TRBV7-2 and TRBJ1-2; 8 bases are a match to TRBD1. The receptor was derived from an adult in good health. Sequenced material: peripheral blood, taken on day 0 of AZD1222 vaccination. CDR3 coding DNA: TGTGCCAGCAGCTTCCTCGGACAGGGCGGCTACACCTTC. Protein product: CASSFLGQGGYTF.